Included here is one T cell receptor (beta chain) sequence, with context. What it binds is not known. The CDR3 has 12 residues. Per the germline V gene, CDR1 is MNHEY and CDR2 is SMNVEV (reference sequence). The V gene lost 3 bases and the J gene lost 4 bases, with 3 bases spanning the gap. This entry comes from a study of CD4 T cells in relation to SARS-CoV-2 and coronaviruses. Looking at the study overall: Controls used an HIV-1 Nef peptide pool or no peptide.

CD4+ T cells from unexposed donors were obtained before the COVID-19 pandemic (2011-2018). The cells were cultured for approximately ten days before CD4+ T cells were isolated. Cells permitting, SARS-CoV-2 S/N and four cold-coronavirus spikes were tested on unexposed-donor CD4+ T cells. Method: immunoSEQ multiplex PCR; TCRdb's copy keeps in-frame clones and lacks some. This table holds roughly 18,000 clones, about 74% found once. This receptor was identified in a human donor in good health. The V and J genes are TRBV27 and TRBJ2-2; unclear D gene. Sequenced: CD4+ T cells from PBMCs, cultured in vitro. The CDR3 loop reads CASSFLTGELFF. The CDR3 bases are TGTGCCAGCAGTTTCCTCACCGGGGAGCTGTTTTTT.